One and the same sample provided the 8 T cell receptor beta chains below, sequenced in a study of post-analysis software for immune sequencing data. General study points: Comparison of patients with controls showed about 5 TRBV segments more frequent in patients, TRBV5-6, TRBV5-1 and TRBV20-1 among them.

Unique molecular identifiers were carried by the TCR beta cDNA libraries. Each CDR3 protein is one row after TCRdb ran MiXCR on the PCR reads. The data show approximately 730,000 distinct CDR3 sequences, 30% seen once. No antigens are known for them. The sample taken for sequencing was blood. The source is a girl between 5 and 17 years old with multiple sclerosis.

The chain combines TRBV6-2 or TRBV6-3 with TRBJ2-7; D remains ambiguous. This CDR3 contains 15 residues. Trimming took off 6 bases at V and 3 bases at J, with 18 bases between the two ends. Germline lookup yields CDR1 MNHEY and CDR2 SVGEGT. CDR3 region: CASRHDVGPNYEQYF. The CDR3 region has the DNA TGTGCCAGCAGACACGACGTGGGCCCCAACTACGAGCAGTACTTC.

The CDR3 is CASSDWDRGAGANVLTF. CDR3 in DNA: TGTGCCAGCAGTGATTGGGACAGGGGTGCTGGGGCCAACGTCCTGACTTTC. The V call is TRBV2, the J call TRBJ2-6, with 10 bases matching TRBD1. With 3 bases clipped from V and 2 bases from J, the junction kept 4 bases outside the gene matches. Germline V CDR1 and CDR2: SNHLY, FYNNEI. The CDR3 is 17 amino acids.

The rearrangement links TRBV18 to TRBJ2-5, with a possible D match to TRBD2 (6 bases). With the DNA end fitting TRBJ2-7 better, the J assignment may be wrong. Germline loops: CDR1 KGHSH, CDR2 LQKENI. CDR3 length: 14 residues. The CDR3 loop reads CASSPGLTKGEQYF. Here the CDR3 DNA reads TGTGCCAGCTCACCGGGACTGACGAAGGGCGAGCAGTACTTC.

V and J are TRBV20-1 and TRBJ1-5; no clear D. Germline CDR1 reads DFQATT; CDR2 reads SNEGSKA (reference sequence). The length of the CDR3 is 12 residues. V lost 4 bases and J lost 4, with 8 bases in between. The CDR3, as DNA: TGCAGTGCTATCCATCGGAATCAGCCCCAGCATTTT. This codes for CSAIHRNQPQHF.

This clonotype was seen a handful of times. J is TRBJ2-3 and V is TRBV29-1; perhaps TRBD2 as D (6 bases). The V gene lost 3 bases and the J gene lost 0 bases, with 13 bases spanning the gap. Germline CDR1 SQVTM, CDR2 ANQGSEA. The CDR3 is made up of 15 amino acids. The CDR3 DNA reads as TGCAGCGTTGATCGTCCCGGGAGCAGCACAGATACGCAGTATTTT. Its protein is CSVDRPGSSTDTQYF.

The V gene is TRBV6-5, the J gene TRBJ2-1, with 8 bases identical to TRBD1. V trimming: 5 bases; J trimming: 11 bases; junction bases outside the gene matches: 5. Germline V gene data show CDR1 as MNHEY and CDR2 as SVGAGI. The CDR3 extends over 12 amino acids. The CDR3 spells CASSPRDRKQFF. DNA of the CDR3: TGTGCCAGCAGTCCCCGGGACAGGAAGCAGTTCTTC.

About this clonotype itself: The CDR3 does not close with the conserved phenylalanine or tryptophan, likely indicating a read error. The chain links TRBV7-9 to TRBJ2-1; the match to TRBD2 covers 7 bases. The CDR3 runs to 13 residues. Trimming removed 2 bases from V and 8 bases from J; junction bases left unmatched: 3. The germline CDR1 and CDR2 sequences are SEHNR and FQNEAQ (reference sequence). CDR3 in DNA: TGTGCCAGCAGCTTATCAGGGAGGGATGAGCAGTTCTCC. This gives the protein CASSLSGRDEQFS.

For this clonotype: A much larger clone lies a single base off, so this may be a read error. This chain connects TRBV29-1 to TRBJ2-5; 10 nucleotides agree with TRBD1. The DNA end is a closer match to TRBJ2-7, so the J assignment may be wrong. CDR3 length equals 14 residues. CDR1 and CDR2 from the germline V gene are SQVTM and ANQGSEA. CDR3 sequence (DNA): TGCAGCGTTGCCTCCGGGACAGGGGCCCACGAGCAGTACTTC. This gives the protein CSVASGTGAHEQYF.